The 29 T cell receptor beta chains given below trace back to one sample, sequenced in a study of T cells in Graves' hyperthyroidism and ophthalmopathy. RNA transcripts provided the source from which TCR beta CDR3 regions were amplified. With the HTBI primer set, the TCR CDR3 went through a first round of RT-PCR. TCRdb itself ran the multiplex PCR reads through MiXCR, one entry per CDR3 protein. The table includes about 480,000 distinct CDR3 sequences, about 24% detected once. Input material: blood. These receptors were obtained from a woman younger than 45 with Graves' ophthalmopathy.

This clonotype was counted ten times or more. The chain has TRBV7-2 and TRBJ1-1; D is unresolved. The CDR3 loop spans 15 amino acids. Germline lookup yields CDR1 SGHTA and CDR2 FQGNSA. Trimming pared 5 bases from V and 0 bases from J, leaving 13 bases between. The CDR3 loop is CASSMYSTMNTEAFF. The CDR3 DNA reads TGTGCCAGCAGCATGTACAGTACCATGAACACTGAAGCTTTCTTT. Drawing the rest from reference TRBV7-2 and TRBJ1-1, the complete variable domain is GAGVSQSPSNKVTEKGKDVELRCDPISGHTALYWYRQSLGQGLEFLIYFQGNSAPDKSGLPSDRFSAERTGGSVSTLTIQRTQQEDSAVYLCASSMYSTMNTEAFFGQGTRLTVV.

This clonotype showed up many times. The V call is TRBV5-1, the J call TRBJ2-7; D is undetermined. The CDR3 runs to 14 residues. CDR1 SGHRS and CDR2 YFSETQ come from the germline V gene. With 0 bases removed from V and 0 bases from J, the gap between germline ends came to 7 bases. The CDR3 DNA is TGCGCCAGCAGCTTGGAAGGTTTCTCCTACGAGCAGTACTTC. Amino acid sequence: CASSLEGFSYEQYF.

The J gene is TRBJ2-7, the V gene TRBV11-2, with D possibly TRBD1 on 5 matching bases. Germline-derived CDR1 and CDR2 are SGHAT and FQNNGV. CDR3 length equals 15 residues. V was pared by 0 bases and J by 6 bases, with 15 bases between. CDR3 sequence reads: CASSLEGRVPFEQYF. The DNA of the CDR3 is TGTGCCAGCAGCTTAGAGGGCAGGGTGCCGTTCGAGCAGTACTTC. The full variable domain, its missing parts supplied by reference TRBV11-2 and TRBJ2-7, is EAGVAQSPRYKIIEKRQSVAFWCNPISGHATLYWYQQILGQGPKLLIQFQNNGVVDDSQLPKDRFSAERLKGVDSTLKIQPAKLEDSAVYLCASSLEGRVPFEQYFGPGTRLTVT.

The V and J genes are TRBV7-8 and TRBJ1-1; D not resolved. V was shortened by 2 bases and J by 1 base, with 11 bases between the two germline ends. The CDR3 consists of 15 residues. Germline lookup yields CDR1 SGHVS and CDR2 FQNEAQ. In nucleotides, the CDR3 is TGTGCCAGCAGCTTACCTTCCAGCCAGAACACTGAAGCTTTCTTT. It is translated as CASSLPSSQNTEAFF.

This clonotype was observed a handful of times. The genes are TRBV9 and TRBJ2-2; weak D call: TRBD1 (5 bases). Trimming removed 4 bases at V and 3 bases at J, with 16 bases between. This CDR3 comprises 16 residues. The germline V gene has CDR1 SGDLS and CDR2 YYNGEE. The CDR3 nucleotides read TGTGCCAGCAGCCCCAGGGTGGGCATGGACACCGGGGAGCTGTTTTTT. Translated, it gives CASSPRVGMDTGELFF.

The chain joins TRBV19 to TRBJ1-1; D is unclear. The germline gives CDR1 LNHDA, CDR2 SQIVND (reference sequence). V was clipped by 5 bases and J by 0 bases, with 13 bases between them. CDR3 length equals 15 residues. CDR3 in amino acids: CASSARQFLNTEAFF. The CDR3, as DNA: TGTGCCAGTAGTGCAAGGCAATTCTTGAACACTGAAGCTTTCTTT.

The chain has TRBV5-1 and TRBJ2-7; perhaps TRBD2 as D (6 bases). The germline V gene has CDR1 SGHRS and CDR2 YFSETQ. The length of the CDR3 is 15 residues. V was cut by 3 bases and J by 2 bases, with 15 bases left in between. The CDR3 DNA is TGCGCCAGCAGCTCGGACGGAGGGATCACCTACGAGCAGTACTTC. Protein product: CASSSDGGITYEQYF.

This clonotype came up many times. The chain employs TRBV4-3 and TRBJ1-1; D is unresolved. The germline V and J ends were trimmed by 1 base and 0 bases, with 9 bases remaining between them. The CDR3 spans 15 residues. Germline CDR1 is LGHNA and CDR2 is YSLEER. CDR3 bases: TGCGCCAGCAGCCAAGCCCGGACGGTGAACACTGAAGCTTTCTTT. Amino acids: CASSQARTVNTEAFF.

The rearrangement uses TRBV15 and TRBJ2-7; possibly TRBD1 for D (6 bases). CDR3 length: 14 amino acids. V lost 0 bases to trimming and J lost 6 bases, with 12 bases between them. CDR1 is LNHNV and CDR2 is YYDKDF in the germline V gene (reference sequence). Written as DNA, the CDR3 is TGTGCCACCAGCAGAGATAAGAAAGGGGGCGAGCAGTACTTC. Translation: CATSRDKKGGEQYF.

This clonotype has a count of ten or more. Just one base apart from a much larger clone, this may be a read error. The chain has TRBV12-3 or TRBV12-4 and TRBJ1-1; perhaps TRBD1 as D (5 bases). The CDR3 is made up of 13 amino acids. In nucleotides, the CDR3 is TGTGCCGGCAGTCCAGAACAGGACACTGAAGCTTTCTTT. This encodes CAGSPEQDTEAFF.

The sample holds many counts of this clonotype. The chain recombines TRBV5-4 with TRBJ2-5; TRBD1 aligns across 11 bases. Germline V gives CDR1 SGHNT, CDR2 YYREEE (reference sequence). J gave up 3 bases and V 4 bases, and 2 bases lay outside the gene matches. The CDR3 has 14 residues. CDR3 sequence: CASSRGQGEETQYF. CDR3 coding DNA: TGTGCCAGCAGCCGGGGACAGGGGGAAGAGACCCAGTACTTC.

The V gene is TRBV19, the J gene TRBJ1-2; perhaps TRBD1 as D (6 bases). The CDR3 consists of 15 residues. Trimming took 7 bases from V and 3 from J, leaving 18 bases between them. CDR1 and CDR2 (germline): LNHDA, SQIVND (reference sequence). The CDR3 is CASMGGPLNYYGYTF. For the CDR3, the DNA is TGTGCCAGTATGGGGGGCCCCCTGAACTACTATGGCTACACCTTC.

This clonotype was detected many times. The CDR3 is CASSYGQVQPQHF. The CDR3 coding sequence is TGTGCCAGCAGCTATGGACAGGTTCAGCCCCAGCATTTT. This rearrangement joins TRBV7-8 to TRBJ1-5; 7 nucleotides match TRBD1. V trimming: 4 bases; J trimming: 6 bases; junction bases outside the gene matches: 3. Germline lookup yields CDR1 SGHVS and CDR2 FQNEAQ. There are 13 residues in the CDR3.

The chain couples TRBV18 to TRBJ1-3; D remains unclear. The CDR3 has 15 residues. Germline V gene lookup returns CDR1 KGHSH and CDR2 LQKENI. V gave up 2 bases and J gave up 0 bases, with 8 bases separating them. CDR3 sequence: CASSPGRISGNTIYF. DNA of the CDR3: TGTGCCAGCTCACCAGGCAGGATCTCTGGAAACACCATATATTTT.

V and J are TRBV5-4 and TRBJ1-1, with 9 bases lining up with TRBD1. In germline, CDR1 is SGHNT, CDR2 YYREEE (reference sequence). Trimming at V came to 0 bases and at J to 0 bases, leaving 6 bases not matched to a gene. This CDR3 has 17 residues. DNA for the CDR3: TGTGCCAGCAGCTTGGCCGGGACAGGGACCATGAACACTGAAGCTTTCTTT. Protein: CASSLAGTGTMNTEAFF.

This clonotype was found a few times. This sequence joins TRBV4-1 and TRBJ1-2; D is ambiguous. With 4 bases removed from V and 6 bases from J, the gap between germline ends came to 12 bases. This CDR3 contains 13 residues. CDR1 and CDR2 (germline): MGHRA, YSYEKL. This chain's CDR3 is CASSLTENHGYTF. In nucleotides, the CDR3 is TGCGCCAGCAGCCTCACGGAGAATCATGGCTACACCTTC.

This clonotype has at least ten counts. This sequence joins TRBV29-1 and TRBJ1-1; the D gene is possibly TRBD1 (5 bases). Germline values: CDR1 SQVTM, CDR2 ANQGSEA. V was shortened by 6 bases and J by 1 base, with 12 bases between the two germline ends. The CDR3 sequence is 13 residues long. The CDR3 region has the DNA TGCAGCGTACCCCGGGGGGAGAACACTGAAGCTTTCTTT. Its protein product is CSVPRGENTEAFF.

J is TRBJ2-7 and V is TRBV20-1; maybe TRBD1 (5 bases). Trimming removed 4 bases from V and 3 bases from J, with 10 bases in between. The CDR3 runs 12 residues. CDR1 and CDR2 (germline): DFQATT, SNEGSKA (reference sequence). In DNA form, the CDR3 reads TGCAGTGCTAAAGGGGAAATCTACGAGCAGTACTTC. Its translation: CSAKGEIYEQYF.

This clonotype was found many times. J is TRBJ2-7 and V is TRBV12-3 or TRBV12-4; 8 bases are shared with TRBD2. This CDR3 comprises 13 residues. V lost 3 bases and J lost 2; bases outside the gene matches: 0. The CDR3 loop reads CASSFGGAYEQYF. The DNA of the CDR3 is TGTGCCAGCAGTTTCGGGGGGGCCTACGAGCAGTACTTC.

V usage is TRBV19 and J usage is TRBJ2-4; 11 bases fit TRBD1. The trim removed 3 bases at V and 3 bases at J, leaving 16 bases unmatched. Germline loops: CDR1 LNHDA, CDR2 SQIVND (reference sequence). There are 20 residues in the CDR3. Here the CDR3 DNA reads TGTGCCAGTAGTATTAGCGGAATACGGACAGGGGGCTTCGTCAAAAACATTCAGTACTTC. Protein: CASSISGIRTGGFVKNIQYF.

The V gene is TRBV20-1, the J gene TRBJ1-1; 10 bases are shared with TRBD1. Germline lookup yields CDR1 DFQATT and CDR2 SNEGSKA (reference sequence). The CDR3 totals 15 residues. The ends lost 5 bases at V and 3 bases at J; junction bases unmatched: 9. In DNA, the CDR3 is TGCAGTGCTCGTGACAGGGGGCGCGGAGACACTGAAGCTTTCTTT. It is translated as CSARDRGRGDTEAFF.

Notes on this clonotype: At one boundary the junction diverges from the germline segment, which might be a read error. The chain combines TRBV28 with TRBJ2-5, with TRBD1 matching over 9 bases. The CDR3 spans 21 residues. The germline CDR1 and CDR2 sequences are MDHEN and SYDVKM. CDR3 DNA sequence: TGTGTCAGCAGTTTTCTATTCGGGAGCTCTGGACAGGGGCTTGAGAAGGAGACCCAGTACTTC. Amino acids: CVSSFLFGSSGQGLEKETQYF.

The rearrangement joins TRBV6-5 to TRBJ1-3, with 7 bases identical to TRBD1. CDR1 MNHEY and CDR2 SVGAGI come from the germline V gene. The CDR3 covers 15 residues. V lost 0 bases to trimming and J lost 3 bases; unmatched junction nucleotides: 2. This CDR3 reads CASSYSTGFGNTIYF. The CDR3, as DNA: TGTGCCAGCAGTTACTCGACAGGGTTTGGAAACACCATATATTTT.

As to this clonotype: The junction departs from germline at one end; a sequencing error may be responsible. This chain links TRBV18 with TRBJ2-2, with D possibly matching TRBD1 (6 bases). CDR3 length: 18 amino acids. The germline gives CDR1 KGHSH, CDR2 LQKENI. CDR3 region: CASSPPHTGFAGTGKLFF. The CDR3 DNA sequence: TGTGCCAGCTCACCACCCCACACAGGGTTCGCAGGGACCGGGAAGCTGTTTTTT. Full variable domain (remainder filled in from reference TRBV18 and TRBJ2-2): NAGVMQNPRHLVRRRGQEARLRCSPMKGHSHVYWYRQLPEEGLKFMVYLQKENIIDESGMPKERFSAEFPKEGPSILRIQQVVRGDSAAYFCASSPPHTGFAGTGKLFFGEGSRLTVL.

There are many counts of this clonotype. The V and J genes are TRBV28 and TRBJ1-3, with 7 bases identical to TRBD1. Germline V lookup: CDR1 MDHEN, CDR2 SYDVKM. CDR3 size: 16 residues. The V and J ends lost 7 bases and 1 base, in that order; junction bases with no gene match: 10. CDR3 amino acids: CASTTLPTGSGNTIYF. CDR3 DNA sequence: TGTGCCAGCACGACCCTGCCGACAGGGTCTGGAAACACCATATATTTT.

This clonotype came up a few times. CDR3 in DNA: TGTGCCAGCAGTGAAGCGATGGGGGGGTCGGGCTACACCTTC. It translates to CASSEAMGGSGYTF. This chain joins TRBV6-1 and TRBJ1-2, with TRBD1 as a possible D gene (5 bases). The CDR3 is 14 residues long. With 0 bases removed from V and 8 bases from J, the gap between germline ends came to 13 bases. CDR1 is MNHNS and CDR2 is SASEGT in the germline V gene.

The table lists this clonotype with many counts. The V and J genes are TRBV2 and TRBJ1-2; no definite D call. The CDR3 spans 15 residues. Germline V gives CDR1 SNHLY, CDR2 FYNNEI. The V gene lost 3 bases and the J gene lost 0 bases, with 11 bases spanning the gap. The CDR3, as DNA: TGTGCCAGCAGTGACTCGGCAGCTTCTAACTATGGCTACACCTTC. Its translation is CASSDSAASNYGYTF.

This clonotype occurred many times. This chain joins TRBV6-5 and TRBJ1-5, with D possibly matching TRBD1 (5 bases). The CDR3 runs 14 residues. V gave up 4 bases and J gave up 3 bases, with 10 bases separating them. Looked up from germline, CDR1 is MNHEY and CDR2 is SVGAGI. CDR3 sequence (DNA): TGTGCCAGCAGTTTACTGGACATCAATCAGCCCCAGCATTTT. Translated, it gives CASSLLDINQPQHF.

This chain uses TRBV7-9 with TRBJ2-7, with 10 nucleotides matching TRBD2. V lost 5 bases and J lost 4; bases outside the gene matches: 2. There are 13 residues in the CDR3. In germline, CDR1 is SEHNR, CDR2 FQNEAQ (reference sequence). Here the CDR3 DNA reads TGTGCCAGCAGCGGGACTAGCGAATACGAGCAGTACTTC. Translation: CASSGTSEYEQYF.